The 18 T cell receptor beta chains below were found in one sample sequenced in a study of cytomegalovirus exposure and HLA in healthy donors. The repertoire was sequenced with immunoSEQ multiplex PCR; TCRdb's copy has only in-frame clones and lacks some. The table shows 100,000 to 150,000 clones, with 95% to 96% occurring only once. Material for sequencing was PBMCs. The receptor set was obtained from a man between 18 and 35 years old in good health and CMV-seronegative.

This clone appeared a single time. This rearrangement joins TRBV29-1 to TRBJ2-1; D might be TRBD2 (6 bases). Between the trimmed V and J ends, which lost 7 bases and 0 bases, there was a span of 16 bases. From germline, CDR1 is SQVTM and CDR2 ANQGSEA. CDR3 length: 15 residues. CDR3 sequence (DNA): TGCAGCGGACTCCGGGACTCAAGCTCCTACAATGAGCAGTTCTTC. Translated, it gives CSGLRDSSSYNEQFF.

The chain is built from TRBV7-2 and TRBJ2-3; TRBD1 is a possible D gene (6 bases). Trimming removed 6 bases at V and 0 bases at J, with 16 bases between. CDR3 length: 16 residues. CDR1 is SGHTA and CDR2 is FQGNSA in the germline V gene. The CDR3 loop is CASSQGQPTSTDTQYF. CDR3 bases: TGTGCCAGCAGTCAAGGACAGCCCACTAGCACAGATACGCAGTATTTT.

This chain connects TRBV6-5 to TRBJ2-1; no clear D gene. The CDR3 covers 13 residues. Between the trimmed V and J ends, which lost 4 bases and 2 bases, there was a span of 6 bases. Germline CDR1 and CDR2: MNHEY and SVGAGI. The CDR3 DNA sequence: TGTGCCAGCAGTTCAGGAACCTACAATGAGCAGTTCTTC. Encoded protein: CASSSGTYNEQFF.

This rearrangement joins TRBV2 to TRBJ1-1, with 8 bases identical to TRBD1. The V gene's germline CDR1 is SNHLY and CDR2 FYNNEI. Trimming at V came to 6 bases and at J to 6 bases, leaving 9 bases not matched to a gene. This CDR3 has 14 amino acids. DNA of the CDR3: TGTGCCAGCAGCTTCAGGACAGGGATACCTGAAGCTTTCTTT. This codes for CASSFRTGIPEAFF.

The rearrangement links TRBV19 to TRBJ1-5; D is undetermined. Trimming shortened V by 5 bases and J by 0 bases, and 14 bases separated the two germline ends. Germline V gives CDR1 LNHDA, CDR2 SQIVND (reference sequence). The CDR3 totals 16 residues. DNA of the CDR3: TGTGCCAGTAGTTCCGACGGGAGTTATAGCAATCAGCCCCAGCATTTT. Its translation: CASSSDGSYSNQPQHF.

The table lists this clone with a count of one. The genes are TRBV5-1 and TRBJ1-2; TRBD1 is a possible D gene (5 bases). This CDR3 region has 13 residues. CDR1 and CDR2 (germline): SGHRS, YFSETQ. V shed 2 bases and J shed 4 bases, with 9 bases lying between them. The DNA of the CDR3 is TGCGCCAGCAGCTTAGGGGAAATCTATGGCTACACCTTC. It is translated as CASSLGEIYGYTF.

The chain is built from TRBV9 and TRBJ2-3, with D tentatively TRBD2 (5 bases). CDR3 size: 14 residues. Deletions cut 4 bases from V and 0 bases from J, with 9 bases between. Germline CDR1 reads SGDLS; CDR2 reads YYNGEE. DNA for the CDR3: TGTGCCAGCAGCCCCCGGGGTAGCACAGATACGCAGTATTTT. Its protein product is CASSPRGSTDTQYF. The whole variable domain, remainder taken from reference TRBV9 and TRBJ2-3, is DSGVTQTPKHLITATGQRVTLRCSPRSGDLSVYWYQQSLDQGLQFLIQYYNGEERAKGNILERFSAQQFPDLHSELNLSSLELGDSALYFCASSPRGSTDTQYFGPGTRLTVL.

This clone was seen a handful of times. The genes are TRBV6-5 and TRBJ2-3, with 9 positions matching TRBD2. This CDR3 comprises 14 residues. Trimming removed 6 bases from V and 4 bases from J; junction bases left unmatched: 5. Germline CDR1 and CDR2: MNHEY and SVGAGI. The CDR3 region is CASRYSGSADTQYF. The CDR3 nucleotides are TGTGCCAGCAGGTATAGCGGGAGCGCAGATACGCAGTATTTT.

V is TRBV27 and J is TRBJ2-7; 8 bases map to TRBD1. In germline, CDR1 is MNHEY, CDR2 SMNVEV (reference sequence). The trim removed 6 bases at V and 2 bases at J, leaving 9 bases unmatched. There are 15 residues in the CDR3. CDR3 DNA: TGTGCCAGCAGCCGGTGGGGGACAGGACCCTACGAGCAGTACTTC. This gives the protein CASSRWGTGPYEQYF.

The rearrangement joins TRBV2 to TRBJ1-2; TRBD1 aligns across 7 bases. This CDR3 contains 14 residues. V shed 6 bases and J 8 bases; nucleotides not matched to a gene: 12. Germline V CDR1 and CDR2: SNHLY, FYNNEI. The CDR3 region is CASSPQGGRLGYTF. CDR3 sequence (DNA): TGTGCCAGCAGCCCCCAGGGGGGCCGTCTCGGCTACACCTTC.

This chain connects TRBV30 to TRBJ1-1; tentatively, D is TRBD1 (5 bases). There are 14 residues in the CDR3. The germline gives CDR1 GTSNPN, CDR2 SVGIG (reference sequence). Trimming shortened V by 0 bases and J by 5 bases, and 13 bases separated the two germline ends. The CDR3: CAWSVRVPGTEAFF. For the CDR3, the DNA is TGTGCCTGGAGTGTCAGGGTTCCAGGGACTGAAGCTTTCTTT.

The chain joins TRBV7-9 to TRBJ2-3, with 13 bases fitting TRBD2. Germline assignment: CDR1 SEHNR and CDR2 FQNEAQ (reference sequence). V was clipped by 4 bases and J by 0 bases; unmatched bases: 1. The CDR3 loop spans 16 amino acids. The CDR3 DNA sequence: TGTGCCAGCAGCTCGGGACTAGCGGGAAGCACAGATACGCAGTATTTT. This sequence encodes CASSSGLAGSTDTQYF.

This rearrangement joins TRBV7-2 to TRBJ1-2; D might be TRBD1 (5 bases). Trimming removed 4 bases from V and 8 bases from J, with 17 bases in between. Germline V gene lookup returns CDR1 SGHTA and CDR2 FQGNSA. This CDR3 spans 14 amino acids. This CDR3 is CASSSAGNLGGYTF. The CDR3 DNA sequence: TGTGCCAGCAGCTCGGCAGGGAATCTCGGGGGCTACACCTTC.

A single count supports this clone. This chain connects TRBV9 to TRBJ2-1, with 14 bases matching TRBD2. Germline V gene lookup returns CDR1 SGDLS and CDR2 YYNGEE. The CDR3 contains 20 residues. Unmatched junction bases numbered 8, after V lost 0 bases and J lost 0 bases. For the CDR3, the DNA is TGTGCCAGCAGCGTAGCTGTTGGACTAGCGGGAGGTAGCTCCTACAATGAGCAGTTCTTC. Amino acids: CASSVAVGLAGGSSYNEQFF.

V is TRBV25-1 and J is TRBJ1-2; D unresolved. The germline V gene has CDR1 MGHDK and CDR2 SYGVNS. V was pared by 6 bases and J by 8 bases, with 19 bases between. This CDR3 contains 14 residues. Here the CDR3 reads CASRPRGRTIGYTF. The DNA of the CDR3 is TGTGCCAGCAGACCTAGAGGGCGGACTATCGGCTACACCTTC.

The chain combines TRBV6-5 with TRBJ2-1, with D possibly TRBD1 on 6 matching bases. V lost 7 bases and J lost 10, with 14 bases in between. This CDR3 spans 12 amino acids. Germline V gene sequence: CDR1 MNHEY, CDR2 SVGAGI. CDR3 protein: CASTRGGSEQFF. The CDR3 coding sequence is TGTGCCAGCACCAGAGGGGGTTCGGAGCAGTTCTTC.

V gene TRBV19 combines with J gene TRBJ1-5, with 7 bases lining up with TRBD1. In germline, CDR1 is LNHDA, CDR2 SQIVND (reference sequence). With 3 bases clipped from V and 1 base from J, the junction kept 3 bases outside the gene matches. This CDR3 region has 15 residues. As DNA, the CDR3 is TGTGCCAGTAGTATTGCACAGGGGAGCAATCAGCCCCAGCATTTT. This codes for CASSIAQGSNQPQHF.

This chain joins TRBV5-1 and TRBJ2-3; TRBD2 agrees at 12 bases. The germline gives CDR1 SGHRS, CDR2 YFSETQ. The CDR3 totals 17 residues. Trimming took 1 base from V and 0 from J; bases not matched to a gene: 3. Here the CDR3 DNA reads TGCGCCAGCAGCTTGTCCACTAGCGGGAGGAGCACAGATACGCAGTATTTT. The encoded protein is CASSLSTSGRSTDTQYF.